This T cell receptor beta chain is drawn from a study of tumor-infiltrating lymphocytes in localized non-small cell lung cancer. On the study more broadly: Tumor tissue and non-adjacent uninvolved lung came from each patient. Study conclusions and caveats: No link was found between tumor T-cell fraction and recurrence-free survival.

Concerning this clone: The antigen remains undetermined.

Clones were sequenced by immunoSEQ multiplex PCR, and TCRdb holds only the in-frame ones, with some missing. The table has about 16,000 clones, under 75% seen once. The V and J ends lost 7 bases and 1 base respectively, with 10 bases between them. This CDR3 region has 13 residues. Germline CDR1 reads SGHDN; CDR2 reads FVKESK. The chain employs TRBV14 and TRBJ1-1; a weak D match, TRBD1 (5 bases). This receptor was taken from a human donor with non-small cell lung cancer. Source material: lung tumor tissue. The CDR3 protein is CASKRQQNTEAFF. The CDR3 DNA follows: TGTGCCAGCAAGAGACAGCAGAACACTGAAGCTTTCTTT. Using reference TRBV14 and TRBJ1-1 for the parts outside the CDR3, the full variable domain is EAGVTQFPSHSVIEKGQTVTLRCDPISGHDNLYWYRRVMGKEIKFLLHFVKESKQDESGMPNNRFLAERTGGTYSTLKVQPAELEDSGVYFCASKRQQNTEAFFGQGTRLTVV.